What follows are 13 T cell receptor beta chains derived from one specimen sequenced in a study of T cell responses to AZD1222 COVID-19 vaccine. Generated by immunoSEQ multiplex PCR, the TCRdb table keeps only in-frame clones and is missing some. Altogether about 130,000 clones are present, 92% being singletons, with the ten largest covering about 3.7%. The material sequenced was peripheral blood, taken on day 0 of AZD1222 vaccination. The receptors were gathered from an adult in good health.

The V and J genes are TRBV19 and TRBJ1-5; D is possibly TRBD1 (5 bases). Germline V gene sequence: CDR1 LNHDA, CDR2 SQIVND (reference sequence). This CDR3 comprises 14 residues. Trimming took 4 bases from V and 1 from J, leaving 8 bases between them. The CDR3 nucleotides read TGTGCCAGTAGTACCGCAGGGAGCAATCAGCCCCAGCATTTT. Amino acid sequence: CASSTAGSNQPQHF.

This chain connects TRBV6-5 to TRBJ2-1; 13 nucleotides match TRBD2. From germline, CDR1 is MNHEY and CDR2 SVGAGI. Trimming took 6 bases from V and 9 from J; bases not matched to a gene: 2. The CDR3 contains 13 residues. CDR3 loop: CASRLAGGREQFF. The DNA for the CDR3 is TGTGCCAGCAGACTAGCGGGAGGGCGTGAGCAGTTCTTC.

The chain recombines TRBV7-3 with TRBJ2-3; 9 nucleotides agree with TRBD2. Trimming at V came to 2 bases and at J to 4 bases, leaving 4 bases not matched to a gene. The CDR3 spans 15 residues. Germline CDR1 SGHTA, CDR2 FQGTGA. CDR3 sequence reads: CASSLAGGPADTQYF. CDR3 coding DNA: TGTGCCAGCAGCTTAGCGGGAGGGCCCGCAGATACGCAGTATTTT.

V usage is TRBV12-3 or TRBV12-4 and J usage is TRBJ1-4, with a tentative D call TRBD1 (5 bases). V shed 5 bases and J shed 8 bases, with 12 bases lying between them. The CDR3 runs 13 residues. Here the CDR3 reads CASSRRVAEKLFF. DNA of the CDR3: TGTGCCAGCAGTCGCAGGGTCGCAGAAAAACTGTTTTTT.

The CDR3 region is CASRSWGENTEAFF. CDR3 DNA: TGCGCCAGCAGATCTTGGGGGGAAAACACTGAAGCTTTCTTT. The gene calls are TRBV5-1 and TRBJ1-1, with TRBD1 as a possible D gene (5 bases). CDR3 length equals 14 residues. CDR1 and CDR2 (germline): SGHRS, YFSETQ. The V end was cut by 5 bases, the J end by 2 bases, with 13 bases between.

This clone occurred once. The gene calls are TRBV21-1 and TRBJ2-1; whether TRBD2, the table's D call, matches the DNA was not checked. TRBV21-1 is tagged as a pseudogene. CDR3 length equals 19 residues. Here the CDR3 DNA reads TGTGCCAGCAGCCGCGCCATGAGGAGGCTAACGGGACTTTACAATGAGCAGTTCTTC. This gives the protein CASSRAMRRLTGLYNEQFF.

In this sample, this clone turned up a few times. The genes are TRBV10-1 and TRBJ2-5; TRBD2 agrees at 14 bases. V lost 10 bases to trimming and J lost 5 bases; unmatched junction nucleotides: 15. The CDR3 spans 17 residues. The germline CDR1 and CDR2 sequences are WNHNN and SYGVQD (reference sequence). In DNA, the CDR3 is TGCGCCAAGAATCGACCCGGGACTAGCGGGAGTTTTGAGACCCAGTACTTC. Translation: CAKNRPGTSGSFETQYF.

V usage is TRBV12-3 or TRBV12-4 and J usage is TRBJ2-1; D is possibly TRBD2 (5 bases). Trimming cost V 6 bases and J 8 bases, with 14 bases left between them. This CDR3 has 13 residues. Here the CDR3 DNA reads TGTGCCAGCAGGACCCCTCCAGCGGATGAGCAGTTCTTC. Its protein product is CASRTPPADEQFF.

The chain employs TRBV5-1 and TRBJ1-1; tentative D call: TRBD1 (5 bases). Trimming left V 4 bases short and J 7 bases short, with 14 bases between. The V gene's germline CDR1 is SGHRS and CDR2 YFSETQ. This CDR3 is 13 amino acids long. The CDR3 protein is CASSGGGGDEAFF. For the CDR3, the DNA is TGCGCCAGCAGCGGTGGGGGAGGGGATGAAGCTTTCTTT.

The chain combines TRBV11-2 with TRBJ2-5; D is possibly TRBD1 (6 bases). This CDR3 has 14 amino acids. Trimming removed 5 bases from V and 0 bases from J, with 10 bases in between. CDR1 and CDR2 (germline): SGHAT, FQNNGV. As DNA, the CDR3 is TGTGCCAGCAGCCAAGACAGGAACCAAGAGACCCAGTACTTC. Protein product: CASSQDRNQETQYF.

Here the CDR3 DNA reads TGTGCCAGCAACCTGGGGGGGTTTATGCTCAATGAGCAGTTCTTC. It encodes CASNLGGFMLNEQFF. The chain recombines TRBV2 with TRBJ2-1; TRBD2 matches 7 bases. V lost 7 bases and J lost 6; bases outside the gene matches: 12. The germline V gene encodes CDR1 SNHLY and CDR2 FYNNEI. CDR3 length: 15 amino acids.

The CDR3 sequence: CAISESHGYTF. As DNA, the CDR3 is TGTGCCATCAGTGAGAGTCATGGCTACACCTTC. The chain carries TRBV10-3 and TRBJ1-2; D is uncertain. V lost 2 bases, J lost 6 bases, and 4 bases lay in between. This CDR3 spans 11 amino acids. CDR1 and CDR2 from the germline V gene are ENHRY and SYGVKD.

The chain combines TRBV15 with TRBJ1-3, with D possibly TRBD1 on 6 matching bases. The CDR3 runs 17 residues. The germline V and J ends were trimmed by 3 bases and 0 bases, with 15 bases remaining between them. CDR1 is LNHNV and CDR2 is YYDKDF in the germline V gene (reference sequence). DNA of the CDR3: TGTGCCACCAGCAGGGAGGGGGGACTCAACTCTGGAAACACCATATATTTT. Translated: CATSREGGLNSGNTIYF. Based on the CDR3 plus reference TRBV15 and TRBJ1-3, the full variable domain is DAMVIQNPRYQVTQFGKPVTLSCSQTLNHNVMYWYQQKSSQAPKLLFHYYDKDFNNEADTPDNFQSRRPNTSFCFLDIRSPGLGDTAMYLCATSREGGLNSGNTIYFGEGSWLTVV.